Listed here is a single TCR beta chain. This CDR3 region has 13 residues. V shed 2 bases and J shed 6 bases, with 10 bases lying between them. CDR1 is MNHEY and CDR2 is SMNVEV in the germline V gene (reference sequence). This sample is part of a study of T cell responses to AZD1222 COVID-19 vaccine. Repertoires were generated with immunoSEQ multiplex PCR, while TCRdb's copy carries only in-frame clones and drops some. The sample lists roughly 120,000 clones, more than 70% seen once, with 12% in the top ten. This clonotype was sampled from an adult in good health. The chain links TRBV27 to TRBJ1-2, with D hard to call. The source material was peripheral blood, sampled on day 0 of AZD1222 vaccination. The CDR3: CASSLLGLNGYTF. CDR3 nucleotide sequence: TGTGCCAGCAGTTTACTTGGGTTAAATGGCTACACCTTC.